This T cell receptor (beta chain) stems from a study of a mutant IDH1 vaccine in newly diagnosed glioma. Libraries were prepared by immunoSEQ multiplex PCR; TCRdb keeps only in-frame clonotypes and omits some of them. The data contain about 38,000 clones, 75% to 80% of them singletons. V trimming: 5 bases; J trimming: 5 bases; junction bases outside the gene matches: 8. Germline loops: CDR1 LNHDA, CDR2 SQIVND (reference sequence). The CDR3 totals 15 residues. Notes on this clone: Its target is unknown.

Time point reported: week 5, during vaccination. In every dose of vaccine, 300 ug of mutant IDH1 20-mer peptide was given alongside topical imiquimod. The sequence derives from a man between 35 and 55 years old with glioma. The sequences come from PBMCs, collected from a glioma patient whose treatment included an IDH1 peptide vaccine. The chain couples TRBV19 to TRBJ1-1; TRBD1 agrees at 10 bases. CDR3 sequence: CASSFSGQGRTEAFF. For the CDR3, the DNA is TGTGCCAGTAGTTTCTCGGGACAGGGGAGGACTGAAGCTTTCTTT.